These 26 T cell receptor beta chains were all obtained from the same sample, sequenced in a study of T cells expressing NK-cell markers. TCRdb reanalyzed the 5' RACE reads, giving one entry per CDR3 protein sequence and no DNA. The sample shows more than 120,000 distinct CDR3 sequences, and 9% to 15% sits with its ten largest clones. Material for sequencing was blood T cells: a sorted CD56 or NKG2C T cell subset, CD4+ or CD8+ T cells, or bulk PBMC T cells (not recorded which). These receptors all stem from a man between 18 and 35 years old in good health.

The chain links TRBV6-1 to TRBJ2-6; the D call from TCRdb, TRBD1, cannot be confirmed without DNA. The CDR3 length is 18 residues. The germline V gene has CDR1 MNHNS and CDR2 SASEGT. The CDR3 sequence is CASSEAGQGAMGANVLTF.

The rearrangement joins TRBV18 to TRBJ2-1. The CDR3 extends over 12 amino acids. The germline V gene has CDR1 KGHSH and CDR2 LQKENI. This CDR3 reads CASSGDLGWSLF.

The rearrangement joins TRBV5-1 to TRBJ2-3. Germline V CDR1 and CDR2: SGHRS, YFSETQ. This CDR3 has 17 amino acids. CDR3 region: CASSLDGWGSNTDTQYF.

The chain is built from TRBV20-1 and TRBJ1-1; TCRdb's D call, TRBD1, is unchecked because there is no DNA. The CDR3 sequence is 14 residues long. From germline, CDR1 is DFQATT and CDR2 SNEGSKA (reference sequence). The CDR3 sequence is CSASQTGGGPEAFF.

The V call is TRBV27, the J call TRBJ1-1; TCRdb names TRBD1, which stays unverified in the absence of DNA. CDR1 and CDR2 from the germline V gene are MNHEY and SMNVEV (reference sequence). The CDR3 runs 18 residues. The CDR3 reads CASSSSGTGSLMNTEAFF.

This chain uses TRBV7-9 with TRBJ2-2. The length of the CDR3 is 15 residues. Germline-derived CDR1 and CDR2 are SEHNR and FQNEAQ (reference sequence). This chain's CDR3 is CASSSAGVRTGELFF.

This chain links TRBV6-2 or TRBV6-3 with TRBJ2-1. Germline values: CDR1 MNHEY, CDR2 SVGEGT. The CDR3 length is 16 residues. The CDR3 reads CASSYSTRKANNEQFF.

CDR3 sequence: CATDPAGTGRNEQYF. V usage is TRBV7-9 and J usage is TRBJ2-7; checking the TCRdb D call of TRBD1 is not possible without DNA. This CDR3 has 15 residues. The germline CDR1 and CDR2 sequences are SEHNR and FQNEAQ (reference sequence).

The chain joins TRBV5-1 to TRBJ2-7; as DNA is missing, the TRBD2 call by TCRdb cannot be tested. The CDR3 extends over 16 amino acids. Looked up from germline, CDR1 is SGHRS and CDR2 is YFSETQ. CDR3 region: CASSYRGLVRSYEQYF.

The chain combines TRBV19 with TRBJ2-1. CDR1 is LNHDA, CDR2 SQIVND, per germline (reference sequence). This CDR3 region has 13 residues. The CDR3 region is CASSSPNYNEQFF.

The chain uses TRBV7-8 and TRBJ2-3. Germline V lookup: CDR1 SGHVS, CDR2 FQNEAQ. This CDR3 comprises 13 residues. The CDR3 region is CASSQVPRDTQYF.

The chain combines TRBV7-7 with TRBJ1-1; the TCRdb D gene call, TRBD1, has no DNA to confirm it. CDR1 and CDR2 from the germline V gene are SSHAT and FNYEAQ (reference sequence). CDR3 length equals 15 residues. The CDR3 here is CASSQLGGEDTEAFF. Full variable domain (outside the CDR3, taken from reference TRBV7-7 and TRBJ1-1): GAGVSQSPRYKVTKRGQDVTLRCDPISSHATLYWYQQALGQGPEFLTYFNYEAQPDKSGLPSDRFSAERPEGSISTLTIQRTEQRDSAMYRCASSQLGGEDTEAFFGQGTRLTVV.

The chain recombines TRBV12-3 or TRBV12-4 with TRBJ2-3; TCRdb indicates TRBD2, and absent DNA this call remains unverified. This CDR3 region has 15 residues. The CDR3 protein is CASSFYSLLADTQYF.

This chain uses TRBV7-2 with TRBJ2-3; the TRBD2 assignment by TCRdb is unverifiable without DNA. Germline V lookup: CDR1 SGHTA, CDR2 FQGNSA. This CDR3 comprises 15 residues. This CDR3 reads CASSFPTRPSDTQYF.

The gene calls are TRBV6-5 and TRBJ1-1. This CDR3 region has 14 residues. Germline values: CDR1 MNHEY, CDR2 SVGAGI. CDR3 sequence: CASSHRDWNTEAFF.

The CDR3 sequence is CASSFTGDGPQHF. This chain connects TRBV27 to TRBJ1-5; as DNA is missing, the TRBD1 call by TCRdb cannot be tested. The CDR3 has 13 amino acids. The germline CDR1 and CDR2 sequences are MNHEY and SMNVEV (reference sequence).

The V and J genes are TRBV7-2 and TRBJ2-4; TCRdb's D call, TRBD1, is unchecked because there is no DNA. Germline CDR1 and CDR2: SGHTA and FQGNSA. The CDR3 runs to 16 residues. This chain's CDR3 is CASSPGTDYPLNIQYF.

The V call is TRBV3-1, the J call TRBJ2-1. This CDR3 is built from 14 residues. Germline CDR1 reads LGHDT; CDR2 reads YNNKEL (reference sequence). The chain's CDR3 is CASSQEGNVNEQFF.

The chain is built from TRBV10-3 and TRBJ2-1; TCRdb indicates TRBD2, and absent DNA this call remains unverified. The CDR3 loop spans 16 amino acids. Germline values: CDR1 ENHRY, CDR2 SYGVKD. CDR3 region: CAIVRTSGGEYNEQFF.

The chain carries TRBV14 and TRBJ2-3; lacking DNA, the TRBD2 call made by TCRdb goes unchecked. The CDR3 runs to 18 residues. Germline assignment: CDR1 SGHDN and CDR2 FVKESK. Here the CDR3 reads CASSQDFRLALSTDTQYF.

The CDR3 loop is CASSRPSGQGFYEQYF. This chain links TRBV3-1 with TRBJ2-7; absent DNA, TCRdb's TRBD1 call cannot be checked. This CDR3 region has 16 residues. Germline V CDR1 and CDR2: LGHDT, YNNKEL (reference sequence).

The V and J genes are TRBV12-3 or TRBV12-4 and TRBJ2-5; without DNA, the TCRdb call of TRBD2 cannot be checked. The CDR3 is made up of 16 amino acids. CDR3 sequence: CASSLLEARLEETQYF.

The chain carries TRBV5-5 and TRBJ1-1. This CDR3 has 12 amino acids. Germline CDR1 SGHKS, CDR2 YYEKEE (reference sequence). The chain's CDR3 is CASSLAVKEAFF. Together with reference TRBV5-5 and TRBJ1-1, the CDR3 gives the full variable domain: DAGVTQSPTHLIKTRGQQVTLRCSPISGHKSVSWYQQVLGQGPQFIFQYYEKEERGRGNFPDRFSARQFPNYSSELNVNALLLGDSALYLCASSLAVKEAFFGQGTRLTVV.

This chain uses TRBV7-8 with TRBJ2-1; TCRdb reports TRBD2, a call that lacks DNA to check it against. There are 16 residues in the CDR3. Germline loops: CDR1 SGHVS, CDR2 FQNEAQ. The CDR3 protein is CASSWSGRSSYNEQFF.

The chain employs TRBV30 and TRBJ2-2; the D call from TCRdb, TRBD2, cannot be confirmed without DNA. Germline V CDR1 and CDR2: GTSNPN, SVGIG (reference sequence). The CDR3 is made up of 17 amino acids. CDR3 protein: CAWSTSPGLAHAGELFF.

The J gene is TRBJ2-5, the V gene TRBV7-8; TCRdb indicates TRBD1, and absent DNA this call remains unverified. CDR1 and CDR2 from the germline V gene are SGHVS and FQNEAQ. The CDR3 consists of 14 residues. CDR3 in amino acids: CASISRVSGETQYF.